The 23 T cell receptor beta chains reported below all come from one sample, sequenced in a study of control samples from healthy donors and cancer patients. Data came from immunoSEQ multiplex PCR; TCRdb stores just in-frame clones and leaves some out. Of about 170,000 clones listed, 80% to 90% are singletons. Source material: blood. These receptors all come from a woman aged 30 to 39 in good health.

The chain combines TRBV2 with TRBJ2-5; weak D call: TRBD2 (5 bases). Trimming took off 4 bases at V and 1 base at J, with 13 bases between the two ends. Germline V gene data show CDR1 as SNHLY and CDR2 as FYNNEI. The CDR3 extends over 15 amino acids. The CDR3 here is CASSVYSDPQETQYF. The CDR3 coding sequence is TGTGCCAGCAGTGTCTATAGCGACCCCCAAGAGACCCAGTACTTC. Complete variable domain (other parts from reference TRBV2 and TRBJ2-5): EPEVTQTPSHQVTQMGQEVILRCVPISNHLYFYWYRQILGQKVEFLVSFYNNEISEKSEIFDDQFSVERPDGSNFTLKIRSTKLEDSAMYFCASSVYSDPQETQYFGPGTRLLVL.

This clone turned up a few times. The chain has TRBV7-9 and TRBJ1-6; maybe TRBD1 (6 bases). Germline CDR1 is SEHNR and CDR2 is FQNEAQ (reference sequence). The CDR3 has 18 amino acids. V was pared by 5 bases and J by 0 bases, with 17 bases between. In DNA, the CDR3 is TGTGCCAGCAGCCCGCGGACAGCCCTAAGCTCCTATAATTCACCCCTCCACTTT. Translated: CASSPRTALSSYNSPLHF.

The chain links TRBV7-8 to TRBJ1-5, with 7 bases lining up with TRBD1. J lost 7 bases, V lost 5 bases, and 8 bases had no gene match. This CDR3 spans 14 amino acids. Germline V lookup: CDR1 SGHVS, CDR2 FQNEAQ. The CDR3 here is CASSARGREQPQHF. The CDR3 DNA sequence: TGTGCCAGCAGCGCGAGGGGGCGAGAACAGCCCCAGCATTTT.

This clone was found many times. The V gene is TRBV2, the J gene TRBJ2-7, with a possible D match to TRBD2 (5 bases). The CDR3 is 12 residues long. The V end was cut by 7 bases, the J end by 0 bases, with 7 bases between. Germline V gene lookup returns CDR1 SNHLY and CDR2 FYNNEI. CDR3 nucleotide sequence: TGTGCCAGCACGGGAAGCTCCTACGAGCAGTACTTC. Amino acid sequence: CASTGSSYEQYF.

The chain couples TRBV5-1 to TRBJ2-6, with TRBD1 matching over 11 bases. The CDR3 totals 18 residues. V gave up 3 bases and J gave up 2 bases; unmatched junction bases: 7. The germline V gene has CDR1 SGHRS and CDR2 YFSETQ. CDR3 amino acids: CASSWGPGQGAGANVLTF. DNA for the CDR3: TGCGCCAGCAGCTGGGGTCCGGGACAGGGGGCTGGGGCCAACGTCCTGACTTTC.

As for this clone: Other nucleotide sequences from this sample produce the same CDR3. The chain links TRBV7-2 to TRBJ2-3; D is unclear. Deletions cut 2 bases from V and 4 bases from J, with 4 bases between. The germline CDR1 and CDR2 sequences are SGHTA and FQGNSA. CDR3 size: 12 residues. The CDR3: CASSLSADTQYF. In DNA form, the CDR3 reads TGTGCCAGCAGCTTATCAGCAGATACGCAGTATTTT.

This clone has only one observation. The chain is built from TRBV7-2 and TRBJ2-2, with D unresolved. CDR1 and CDR2 (germline): SGHTA, FQGNSA. V shed 3 bases and J shed 0 bases, with 8 bases lying between them. CDR3 length: 15 residues. The CDR3 DNA reads TGTGCCAGCAGCTTCACCTCCGCGAACACCGGGGAGCTGTTTTTT. Its translation: CASSFTSANTGELFF.

The chain links TRBV14 to TRBJ1-2, with a tentative D call TRBD1 (5 bases). Germline values: CDR1 SGHDN, CDR2 FVKESK. The CDR3 is 14 amino acids. V shed 4 bases and J shed 7 bases, with 16 bases lying between them. The CDR3, as DNA: TGTGCCAGCAGCCGCCGGGACGGCGGCGCTGGCTACACCTTC. Translating it yields CASSRRDGGAGYTF.

This rearrangement joins TRBV5-4 to TRBJ1-2; D is uncertain. V lost 1 base to trimming and J lost 2 bases, with 18 bases between them. Germline loops: CDR1 SGHNT, CDR2 YYREEE (reference sequence). The CDR3 is 17 residues long. The CDR3 spells CASSLRTVRRGNYGYTF. CDR3 DNA sequence: TGTGCCAGCAGCTTGCGCACAGTCAGGAGAGGGAACTATGGCTACACCTTC.

The chain links TRBV2 to TRBJ1-5; no firm D call. CDR3 size: 16 residues. The germline V and J ends were trimmed by 5 bases and 1 base, with 15 bases remaining between them. Germline V gives CDR1 SNHLY, CDR2 FYNNEI. DNA of the CDR3: TGTGCCAGCAGTTTCCAAGGCGGGCCGAGCAATCAGCCCCAGCATTTT. Translation: CASSFQGGPSNQPQHF.

The V call is TRBV25-1, the J call TRBJ1-5; 10 bases are shared with TRBD1. CDR1 is MGHDK and CDR2 is SYGVNS in the germline V gene. Germline trimming cut 6 bases from V and 6 bases from J; bases unmatched to any gene: 5. This CDR3 has 14 amino acids. CDR3 DNA sequence: TGTGCCAGCAGCAGGACAGGGGGTGGTCAGCCCCAGCATTTT. Its translation: CASSRTGGGQPQHF.

This chain links TRBV9 with TRBJ1-1; 10 nucleotides agree with TRBD1. The CDR3 is made up of 15 amino acids. Germline trimming cut 7 bases from V and 5 bases from J; bases unmatched to any gene: 11. The germline CDR1 and CDR2 sequences are SGDLS and YYNGEE. The CDR3 DNA reads as TGTGCCAGCGGCCCTTCGGGACAGGGGTGGACTGAAGCTTTCTTT. It specifies CASGPSGQGWTEAFF.

In this sample, this clone turned up once. The gene calls are TRBV2 and TRBJ1-6; D possibly corresponds to TRBD1 (5 bases). Trimming cost V 6 bases and J 4 bases, with 22 bases left between them. Germline V gene sequence: CDR1 SNHLY, CDR2 FYNNEI. The CDR3 totals 18 residues. Written as DNA, the CDR3 is TGTGCCAGCAGGGGGCCTTTGGGACGGGACGTATATAATTCACCCCTCCACTTT. Amino acids: CASRGPLGRDVYNSPLHF.

V gene TRBV2 combines with J gene TRBJ2-1; D remains ambiguous. CDR1 and CDR2 from the germline V gene are SNHLY and FYNNEI. Trimming cost V 0 bases and J 8 bases, with 2 bases left between them. This CDR3 has 11 amino acids. CDR3 residues: CASSEAYEQFF. The CDR3 DNA reads as TGTGCCAGCAGTGAAGCGTATGAGCAGTTCTTC. Complete variable domain (other parts from reference TRBV2 and TRBJ2-1): EPEVTQTPSHQVTQMGQEVILRCVPISNHLYFYWYRQILGQKVEFLVSFYNNEISEKSEIFDDQFSVERPDGSNFTLKIRSTKLEDSAMYFCASSEAYEQFFGPGTRLTVL.

The genes are TRBV9 and TRBJ1-3; a possible D gene is TRBD1 (6 bases). Germline values: CDR1 SGDLS, CDR2 YYNGEE. The CDR3 extends over 14 amino acids. V was shortened by 3 bases and J by 2 bases, with 9 bases between the two germline ends. The DNA for the CDR3 is TGTGCCAGCAGCGCAACAGGGACTGGAAACACCATATATTTT. The encoded protein is CASSATGTGNTIYF.

J is TRBJ2-7 and V is TRBV4-2, with a possible D match to TRBD2 (6 bases). The germline V and J ends were trimmed by 3 bases and 5 bases, with 14 bases remaining between them. Germline V gives CDR1 LGHNA, CDR2 YNFKEQ. The CDR3 has 14 amino acids. The CDR3 is CASSQGPSVDEQYF. For the CDR3, the DNA is TGTGCCAGCAGCCAGGGACCTAGCGTGGACGAGCAGTACTTC.

This clone has just a few counts. The chain joins TRBV15 to TRBJ2-6, with D possibly TRBD1 on 5 matching bases. V was cut by 4 bases and J by 0 bases, with 7 bases left in between. The CDR3 loop spans 15 amino acids. The germline gives CDR1 LNHNV, CDR2 YYDKDF (reference sequence). CDR3 bases: TGTGCCACCAGCAAAACAGGCTCTGGGGCCAACGTCCTGACTTTC. It codes for CATSKTGSGANVLTF.

This rearrangement joins TRBV7-9 to TRBJ1-5, with D maybe TRBD1 (5 bases). The CDR3 contains 17 residues. Trimming removed 2 bases at V and 3 bases at J, with 17 bases between. Germline V CDR1 and CDR2: SEHNR, FQNEAQ (reference sequence). The CDR3 bases are TGTGCCAGCAGCTTACCCCCTCGGGGGGATGACAATCAGCCCCAGCATTTT. Translating it yields CASSLPPRGDDNQPQHF.

The chain uses TRBV5-1 and TRBJ1-4; a weak D match, TRBD1 (5 bases). The ends were cut back, 3 bases at V and 4 bases at J, with 13 bases in the middle. Germline loops: CDR1 SGHRS, CDR2 YFSETQ. The CDR3 is 15 residues long. This CDR3 is CASSSGEPYNEKLFF. The CDR3 coding sequence is TGCGCCAGCAGCTCGGGGGAGCCTTATAATGAAAAACTGTTTTTT.

This chain joins TRBV2 and TRBJ1-1, with 9 bases aligning to TRBD1. V gave up 8 bases and J gave up 4 bases; unmatched junction bases: 11. The germline V gene encodes CDR1 SNHLY and CDR2 FYNNEI. CDR3 length: 15 residues. The CDR3: CASCKGQGGFTEAFF. The CDR3 bases are TGTGCCAGCTGTAAGGGACAGGGAGGTTTCACTGAAGCTTTCTTT.

V and J are TRBV11-3 and TRBJ2-1; D not resolved. The ends were cut back, 0 bases at V and 2 bases at J, with 8 bases in the middle. The germline CDR1 and CDR2 sequences are SGHNT and YENEEA. The CDR3 length is 15 residues. The CDR3 loop reads CASSLDGGTYNEQFF. In DNA, the CDR3 is TGTGCCAGCAGCTTAGACGGCGGTACCTACAATGAGCAGTTCTTC.

CDR3 in DNA: TGTGCCAGCAGCTTCTACAGGGGGGACAATGAGCAGTTCTTC. Residues: CASSFYRGDNEQFF. The chain combines TRBV7-2 with TRBJ2-1; 8 bases fit TRBD1. CDR1 and CDR2 from the germline V gene are SGHTA and FQGNSA. V gave up 3 bases and J gave up 5 bases; unmatched junction bases: 3. CDR3 length: 14 residues.

The V call is TRBV19, the J call TRBJ2-7, with D uncertain. The CDR3 contains 15 residues. V was clipped by 1 base and J by 0 bases, with 10 bases between them. The V gene's germline CDR1 is LNHDA and CDR2 SQIVND (reference sequence). CDR3 coding DNA: TGTGCCAGTAGTATAGCGCGCGGCTTCTCCTACGAGCAGTACTTC. Amino acids: CASSIARGFSYEQYF.